Listed here is a single T cell receptor (beta chain). Every subset's genomic DNA went evenly onto several immunoSEQ plates. The input for sorted-subset replicate PCRs was about 200 ng DNA, about 29,000 T cell genomes. The protocol was immunoSEQ multiplex PCR, while the TCRdb copy is restricted to in-frame clones and leaves out a portion. This table has some 680,000 clones, about 80% appearing once. Trimming took 2 bases from V and 6 from J, leaving 17 bases between them. From germline, CDR1 is MGHRA and CDR2 YSYEKL. The CDR3 covers 16 residues. These data come from a study of shared clonotypes between healthy human individuals.

This TCR was sampled from a woman under 40 in good health. The chain recombines TRBV4-1 with TRBJ2-1, with D perhaps matching TRBD2 (6 bases). Sequencing was performed on memory CD4+ T cells sorted from blood. Subset given: CD45RA-negative fraction. The CDR3 sequence is CASSQPSKGGSNEQFF. The CDR3 DNA sequence: TGCGCCAGCAGCCAACCTTCGAAGGGAGGTAGCAATGAGCAGTTCTTC.